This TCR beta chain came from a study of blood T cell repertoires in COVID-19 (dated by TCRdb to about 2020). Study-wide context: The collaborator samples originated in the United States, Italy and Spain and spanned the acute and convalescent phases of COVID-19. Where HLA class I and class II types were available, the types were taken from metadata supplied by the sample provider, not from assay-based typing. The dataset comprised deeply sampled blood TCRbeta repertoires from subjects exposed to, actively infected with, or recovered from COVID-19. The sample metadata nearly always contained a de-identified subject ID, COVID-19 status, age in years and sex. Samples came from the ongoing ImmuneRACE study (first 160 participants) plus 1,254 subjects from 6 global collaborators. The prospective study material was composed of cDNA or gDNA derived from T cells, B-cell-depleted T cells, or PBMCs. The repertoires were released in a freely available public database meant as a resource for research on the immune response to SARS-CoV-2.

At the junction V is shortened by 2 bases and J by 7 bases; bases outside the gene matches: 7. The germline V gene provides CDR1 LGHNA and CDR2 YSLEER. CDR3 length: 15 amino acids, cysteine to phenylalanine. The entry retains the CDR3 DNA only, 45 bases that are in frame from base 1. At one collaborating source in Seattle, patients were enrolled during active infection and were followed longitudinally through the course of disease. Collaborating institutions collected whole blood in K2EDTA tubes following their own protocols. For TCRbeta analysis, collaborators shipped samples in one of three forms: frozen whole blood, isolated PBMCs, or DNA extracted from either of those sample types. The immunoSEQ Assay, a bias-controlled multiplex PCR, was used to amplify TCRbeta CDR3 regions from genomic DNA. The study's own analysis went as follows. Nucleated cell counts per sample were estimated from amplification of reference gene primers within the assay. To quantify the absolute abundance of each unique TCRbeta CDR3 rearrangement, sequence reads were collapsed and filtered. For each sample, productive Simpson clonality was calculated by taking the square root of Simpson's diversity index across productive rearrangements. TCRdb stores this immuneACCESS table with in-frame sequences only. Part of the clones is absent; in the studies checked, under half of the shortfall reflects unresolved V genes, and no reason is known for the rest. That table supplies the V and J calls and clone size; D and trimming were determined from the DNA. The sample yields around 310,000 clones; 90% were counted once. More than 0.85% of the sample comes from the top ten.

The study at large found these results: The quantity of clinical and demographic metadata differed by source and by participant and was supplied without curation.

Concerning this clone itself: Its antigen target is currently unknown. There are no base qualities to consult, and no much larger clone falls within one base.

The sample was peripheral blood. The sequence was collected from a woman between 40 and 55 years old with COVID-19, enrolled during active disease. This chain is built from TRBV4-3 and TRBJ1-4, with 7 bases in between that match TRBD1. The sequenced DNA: TGCGCCAGCAGCCAACGTAGGGGGCGAGGTGAAAAACTGTTTTTT. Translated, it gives CASSQRRGRGEKLFF.